This T cell receptor beta chain was captured in a study of Graves' ophthalmopathy and Graves' hyperthyroidism. Whole-study results and caveats: Most expanded clonotypes from thyroid (those above 0.001 frequency) were also found in blood. Its predictions of ophthalmopathy progression gave the model approximately 65% sensitivity and 72.22% specificity.

Amplified TCR beta CDR3 regions were obtained using RNA transcripts as template. The library came from an HTBI-primed first-round RT-PCR and a second-round multiplex PCR. One entry per CDR3 protein results from TCRdb running MiXCR on the multiplex PCR reads. Found here are around 520,000 distinct CDR3 sequences, approximately 37% of them singletons; the top ten hold roughly 4%. Trimming took off 1 base at V and 1 base at J, with 7 bases between the two ends. Germline V gives CDR1 SQVTM, CDR2 ANQGSEA. The CDR3 consists of 14 residues. Hyperthyroidism patients, aged 18 to 65, were newly diagnosed, under 2 months' duration. Remarks on this clonotype: Antigen: not known.

The chain uses TRBV29-1 and TRBJ2-2; D is perhaps TRBD2 (6 bases). Sequenced sample: peripheral blood or thyroid tissue (not recorded which). The sequence derives from an adult man with Graves' hyperthyroidism. This chain's CDR3 is CSVEAGVNTGELFF. CDR3 DNA: TGCAGCGTTGAAGCGGGAGTGAACACCGGGGAGCTGTTTTTT.